Below, 22 T cell receptor beta chains from the same sample are listed, as sequenced in a study of blood T cell repertoires in COVID-19. Repertoires were generated with immunoSEQ multiplex PCR, while TCRdb's copy carries only in-frame clones and drops some. The table lists some 23,000 clones, 90% of them singletons, with 15% to 20% in the top ten. Source material: peripheral blood. All receptors derive from a human donor in a cohort sampled during active COVID-19.

The chain carries TRBV2 and TRBJ1-1; 7 bases agree with TRBD1. Germline trimming cut 7 bases from V and 7 bases from J; bases unmatched to any gene: 12. Germline V gene lookup returns CDR1 SNHLY and CDR2 FYNNEI. The CDR3 loop spans 14 amino acids. The CDR3: CASNKRGGGGEAFF. CDR3 DNA sequence: TGTGCCAGCAATAAACGAGGGGGCGGAGGTGAAGCTTTCTTT.

J is TRBJ2-7 and V is TRBV5-5; 7 bases line up with TRBD1. In germline, CDR1 is SGHKS, CDR2 YYEKEE (reference sequence). The V and J ends lost 4 bases and 1 base, in that order; junction bases with no gene match: 5. The CDR3 sequence is 14 residues long. In nucleotides, the CDR3 is TGTGCCAGCAGCCCCGGGACAGAGTCCTACGAGCAGTACTTC. Protein sequence: CASSPGTESYEQYF.

J is TRBJ2-5 and V is TRBV4-2; 9 bases line up with TRBD2. J was trimmed by 3 bases and V by 4 bases; bases with no gene match: 0. This CDR3 is built from 13 residues. CDR1 and CDR2 (germline): LGHNA, YNFKEQ. DNA of the CDR3: TGTGCCAGCAGCCCTAGCGGGGAAGAGACCCAGTACTTC. Translation: CASSPSGEETQYF.

The chain recombines TRBV7-9 with TRBJ1-1, with D possibly TRBD1 on 5 matching bases. The germline V and J ends were trimmed by 6 bases and 0 bases, with 14 bases remaining between them. CDR3 size: 15 residues. Germline CDR1 SEHNR, CDR2 FQNEAQ (reference sequence). The CDR3 DNA is TGTGCCAGCAGGGCCGCGGGGCGGATGAACACTGAAGCTTTCTTT. Protein: CASRAAGRMNTEAFF. The full variable domain, its missing parts supplied by reference TRBV7-9 and TRBJ1-1, is DTGVSQNPRHKITKRGQNVTFRCDPISEHNRLYWYRQTLGQGPEFLTYFQNEAQLEKSRLLSDRFSAERPKGSFSTLEIQRTEQGDSAMYLCASRAAGRMNTEAFFGQGTRLTVV.

J is TRBJ1-1 and V is TRBV5-4; 7 bases line up with TRBD1. The CDR3 is 15 amino acids. V was clipped by 0 bases and J by 1 base; unmatched bases: 3. From germline, CDR1 is SGHNT and CDR2 YYREEE (reference sequence). In DNA form, the CDR3 reads TGTGCCAGCAGCTTGGCAGGGGGGAGGAACACTGAAGCTTTCTTT. This sequence encodes CASSLAGGRNTEAFF.

The V and J genes are TRBV7-6 and TRBJ2-3; the D is unclear. Germline V gene data show CDR1 as SGHVS and CDR2 as FNYEAQ. This CDR3 has 13 amino acids. V lost 5 bases and J lost 4, with 10 bases in between. The CDR3 loop reads CASSPRAPDTQYF. CDR3 in DNA: TGTGCCAGCAGCCCCCGAGCCCCAGATACGCAGTATTTT.

The V call is TRBV5-6, the J call TRBJ2-7; tentative D call: TRBD1 (6 bases). Trimming pared 1 base from V and 2 bases from J, leaving 10 bases between. This CDR3 has 14 amino acids. The germline V gene has CDR1 SGHDT and CDR2 YYEEEE. Written as DNA, the CDR3 is TGTGCCAGCAGCTTGCAGGGGAGAACCTACGAGCAGTACTTC. This sequence encodes CASSLQGRTYEQYF.

The CDR3 region has the DNA TGTGCCAGCAGCCGTTCGCGGGGAAACATTCAGTACTTC. Translated, it gives CASSRSRGNIQYF. V and J are TRBV11-2 and TRBJ2-4, with D possibly being TRBD2 (6 bases). Germline V gene lookup returns CDR1 SGHAT and CDR2 FQNNGV. Trimming removed 5 bases at V and 6 bases at J, with 11 bases between. There are 13 residues in the CDR3.

This chain connects TRBV11-2 to TRBJ2-5, with 10 positions matching TRBD1. Losses at the gene ends were 5 bases for V and 5 bases for J; bases not matched to a gene: 11. Germline-derived CDR1 and CDR2 are SGHAT and FQNNGV. The CDR3 has 16 residues. The CDR3 loop reads CASSGFPGQGTETQYF. The CDR3 coding sequence is TGTGCCAGCAGCGGATTTCCGGGACAGGGGACGGAGACCCAGTACTTC.

This chain links TRBV10-3 with TRBJ2-3; 10 nucleotides agree with TRBD1. V lost 2 bases, J lost 5 bases, and 4 bases stayed unmatched. Germline V lookup: CDR1 ENHRY, CDR2 SYGVKD. This CDR3 contains 15 residues. The CDR3 sequence is CAISEGQGVGDTQYF. As DNA, the CDR3 is TGTGCCATCAGTGAGGGACAGGGGGTGGGAGATACGCAGTATTTT.

The chain recombines TRBV19 with TRBJ2-2, with 7 bases fitting TRBD1. The CDR3 is 17 residues long. From germline, CDR1 is LNHDA and CDR2 SQIVND (reference sequence). Trimming took 3 bases from V and 2 from J; bases not matched to a gene: 9. CDR3 protein: CASSMTPTGPNTGELFF. As DNA, the CDR3 is TGTGCCAGTAGTATGACCCCGACAGGGCCAAACACCGGGGAGCTGTTTTTT.

V gene TRBV27 combines with J gene TRBJ1-5, with D unclear. Trimming took 3 bases from V and 2 from J, leaving 5 bases between them. The V gene's germline CDR1 is MNHEY and CDR2 SMNVEV (reference sequence). The CDR3 is 13 amino acids. CDR3 DNA: TGTGCCAGCAGTTTGGCAGGCAATCAGCCCCAGCATTTT. It is translated as CASSLAGNQPQHF.

The V gene is TRBV12-3 or TRBV12-4, the J gene TRBJ2-2; D unclear. V was cut by 8 bases and J by 6 bases, with 7 bases left in between. The CDR3 runs 11 residues. The CDR3 DNA is TGTGCCAGCTCTCGTGCCGGGGAGCTGTTTTTT. Its translation is CASSRAGELFF.

CDR3 loop: CASSRTGHTEAFF. CDR3 sequence (DNA): TGTGCCAGCAGCCGAACAGGGCACACTGAAGCTTTCTTT. The gene calls are TRBV7-9 and TRBJ1-1, with D possibly TRBD1 on 6 matching bases. The CDR3 is 13 amino acids. CDR1 is SEHNR, CDR2 FQNEAQ, per germline (reference sequence). With 5 bases removed from V and 3 bases from J, the gap between germline ends came to 10 bases.

The CDR3 region has the DNA TGTGCCAGCAGCCAAGACCGGGAAGCTTTCTTT. Amino acid sequence: CASSQDREAFF. The chain joins TRBV4-2 to TRBJ1-1; D call uncertain. The CDR3 extends over 11 amino acids. The V and J ends lost 0 bases and 8 bases respectively, with 4 bases between them. Germline V gene sequence: CDR1 LGHNA, CDR2 YNFKEQ.

The CDR3 sequence: CASSLRQANYGYTF. The DNA of the CDR3 is TGTGCCAGCAGCTTGCGACAGGCTAACTATGGCTACACCTTC. This sequence joins TRBV7-2 and TRBJ1-2; weak D call: TRBD1 (6 bases). Germline V gene lookup returns CDR1 SGHTA and CDR2 FQGNSA. The CDR3 is made up of 14 amino acids. V gave up 3 bases and J gave up 0 bases, with 8 bases separating them.

This sequence joins TRBV7-9 and TRBJ2-7, with 9 bases matching TRBD2. Unmatched junction bases numbered 9, after V lost 4 bases and J lost 2 bases. Germline CDR1 is SEHNR and CDR2 is FQNEAQ (reference sequence). The CDR3 sequence is 16 residues long. This chain's CDR3 is CASSSRAGGATYEQYF. The CDR3 DNA reads as TGTGCCAGCAGCTCCAGGGCGGGGGGGGCAACCTACGAGCAGTACTTC.

J is TRBJ2-2 and V is TRBV5-4; perhaps TRBD2 as D (7 bases). The CDR3 has 16 residues. The germline V gene encodes CDR1 SGHNT and CDR2 YYREEE (reference sequence). V was shortened by 4 bases and J by 4 bases, with 17 bases between the two germline ends. The CDR3 DNA sequence: TGTGCCAGCAGCCTCCTGGGTGGGGGGGCCACCGGGGAGCTGTTTTTT. As protein: CASSLLGGGATGELFF.

The V and J genes are TRBV6-5 and TRBJ2-1; D is perhaps TRBD2 (5 bases). Germline CDR1 reads MNHEY; CDR2 reads SVGAGI. The CDR3 loop spans 13 amino acids. The V end was cut by 0 bases, the J end by 5 bases, with 5 bases between. The CDR3 region is CASSYSRDNEQFF. CDR3 bases: TGTGCCAGCAGTTACTCGAGGGACAATGAGCAGTTCTTC.

The genes are TRBV5-1 and TRBJ1-1, with 8 bases lining up with TRBD1. The germline CDR1 and CDR2 sequences are SGHRS and YFSETQ. CDR3 length equals 14 residues. J lost 8 bases, V lost 0 bases, and 6 bases had no gene match. CDR3: CASSLGQGAVEAFF. CDR3 DNA sequence: TGCGCCAGCAGCTTGGGTCAGGGGGCGGTGGAAGCTTTCTTT.

CDR3 amino acids: CAITGIGTGKATNEKLFF. CDR3 DNA sequence: TGTGCCATTACGGGAATCGGGACAGGGAAAGCAACTAATGAAAAACTGTTTTTT. The V call is TRBV6-4, the J call TRBJ1-4; 9 nucleotides agree with TRBD1. The germline V gene encodes CDR1 MRHNA and CDR2 SNTAGT. V shed 10 bases and J 0 bases; nucleotides not matched to a gene: 15. This CDR3 contains 18 residues.

The chain couples TRBV15 to TRBJ1-5; D call uncertain. The V gene's germline CDR1 is LNHNV and CDR2 YYDKDF (reference sequence). V lost 3 bases to trimming and J lost 4 bases, with 13 bases between them. The CDR3 consists of 15 residues. The CDR3, as DNA: TGTGCCACCAGCAGGGAGAGTCGGATAAATCAGCCCCAGCATTTT. Protein sequence: CATSRESRINQPQHF.